The 17 T cell receptor beta chains reported below all come from one sample, sequenced in a study of Graves' ophthalmopathy and Graves' hyperthyroidism. Amplification of the TCR beta CDR3 regions used RNA transcripts (as template). The first-round RT-PCR employed HTBI primers together with the Qiagen OneStep RT-PCR kit. A multiplex PCR was then performed as the second round. TCRdb re-derived calls from the multiplex PCR reads in MiXCR, one entry per CDR3 protein. Of about 740,000 distinct CDR3 sequences listed, roughly two fifths were seen once; the top ten hold 44%. The material sequenced was peripheral blood. These receptors were obtained from an adult man with Graves' ophthalmopathy.

This rearrangement joins TRBV11-2 to TRBJ1-4; D may be TRBD1 (6 bases). Germline V gene sequence: CDR1 SGHAT, CDR2 FQNNGV. The CDR3 is made up of 16 amino acids. The V gene lost 8 bases and the J gene lost 0 bases, with 16 bases spanning the gap. CDR3 sequence: CASGPDRRPTNEKLFF. CDR3 nucleotide sequence: TGTGCCAGCGGCCCGGACAGAAGACCAACTAATGAAAAACTGTTTTTT. Using reference TRBV11-2 and TRBJ1-4 for the parts outside the CDR3, the full variable domain is EAGVAQSPRYKIIEKRQSVAFWCNPISGHATLYWYQQILGQGPKLLIQFQNNGVVDDSQLPKDRFSAERLKGVDSTLKIQPAKLEDSAVYLCASGPDRRPTNEKLFFGSGTQLSVL.

The table lists this clonotype with many counts. The chain couples TRBV7-9 to TRBJ2-5; no clear D gene. V was cut by 2 bases and J by 4 bases, with 8 bases left in between. The CDR3 sequence is 13 residues long. From germline, CDR1 is SEHNR and CDR2 FQNEAQ (reference sequence). The CDR3 is CASSLRVVETQYF. In DNA form, the CDR3 reads TGTGCCAGCAGCTTAAGGGTCGTAGAGACCCAGTACTTC.

This clonotype showed up many times. The chain uses TRBV4-2 and TRBJ1-2, with D unresolved. CDR3 length: 14 residues. The V gene's germline CDR1 is LGHNA and CDR2 YNFKEQ. V dropped 0 bases and J dropped 6 bases, with 11 bases sitting between them. The CDR3 DNA follows: TGTGCCAGCAGCCAAGACCTCCGGCCGAATGGCTACACCTTC. Its translation is CASSQDLRPNGYTF.

The chain uses TRBV25-1 and TRBJ2-5; 12 bases map to TRBD2. This CDR3 spans 16 amino acids. Trimming cost V 6 bases and J 1 base; bases outside gene matches: 6. The germline V gene has CDR1 MGHDK and CDR2 SYGVNS. CDR3 region: CASSPTSGGLQETQYF. The DNA for the CDR3 is TGTGCCAGCAGCCCGACTAGCGGGGGTCTCCAAGAGACCCAGTACTTC.

The J gene is TRBJ1-1, the V gene TRBV12-3 or TRBV12-4, with D maybe TRBD1 (5 bases). This CDR3 comprises 16 residues. Trimming removed 7 bases at V and 1 base at J, with 19 bases between. DNA for the CDR3: TGTGCCAGCACCTTAGGGGCAACAGCGGGGAACACTGAAGCTTTCTTT. Protein sequence: CASTLGATAGNTEAFF.

The V call is TRBV14, the J call TRBJ1-1; no clear D. There are 14 residues in the CDR3. Trimming removed 8 bases from V and 1 base from J, with 14 bases in between. Germline-derived CDR1 and CDR2 are SGHDN and FVKESK. The CDR3 sequence: CASSSSLANTEAFF. CDR3 nucleotides: TGTGCCAGCTCTTCGTCACTCGCGAACACTGAAGCTTTCTTT. The entire variable domain, with the rest obtained from reference TRBV14 and TRBJ1-1, is as follows: EAGVTQFPSHSVIEKGQTVTLRCDPISGHDNLYWYRRVMGKEIKFLLHFVKESKQDESGMPNNRFLAERTGGTYSTLKVQPAELEDSGVYFCASSSSLANTEAFFGQGTRLTVV.

This clonotype has just a few counts. The rearrangement links TRBV4-3 to TRBJ1-6; a weak D match, TRBD1 (6 bases). Germline loops: CDR1 LGHNA, CDR2 YSLEER. The CDR3 totals 16 residues. Trimming pared 0 bases from V and 7 bases from J, leaving 13 bases between. The CDR3 DNA reads TGCGCCAGCAGCCAAGATCGCGGACAGAGCAATTCACCCCTCCACTTT. This gives the protein CASSQDRGQSNSPLHF.

The rearrangement uses TRBV9 and TRBJ2-2; 7 bases line up with TRBD2. Germline CDR1 is SGDLS and CDR2 is YYNGEE. This CDR3 is built from 16 residues. J was trimmed by 3 bases and V by 4 bases; bases with no gene match: 9. CDR3 sequence: CASSPGEGGYTGELFF. For the CDR3, the DNA is TGTGCCAGCAGCCCCGGGGAGGGAGGATACACCGGGGAGCTGTTTTTT.

On this clonotype: The junction and the germline gene differ at one end; a read error may be behind it. The chain couples TRBV15 to TRBJ2-6, with TRBD2 as a possible D gene (5 bases). Germline loops: CDR1 LNHNV, CDR2 YYDKDF (reference sequence). The CDR3 contains 16 residues. Here the CDR3 DNA reads TGTCCCACCAGCAGAGATCTGAGCGGCGGTGCCAACGTCCCGACCTTC. This sequence encodes CPTSRDLSGGANVPTF.

As regards this clonotype: An end of the junction does not agree with germline; a read error may underlie this. The V gene is TRBV10-3, the J gene TRBJ2-7; D call uncertain. This CDR3 spans 15 amino acids. Germline CDR1 reads ENHRY; CDR2 reads SYGVKD. The CDR3 region is CASSEALPVSYEQYF. The CDR3, as DNA: TGTGCCAGCAGTGAAGCGCTTCCAGTATCCTACGAGCAGTACTTC.

The V call is TRBV10-3, the J call TRBJ2-5; D may be TRBD1 (6 bases). Trimming cost V 6 bases and J 2 bases, with 10 bases left between them. The germline V gene encodes CDR1 ENHRY and CDR2 SYGVKD. The CDR3 loop spans 13 amino acids. CDR3 in amino acids: CAISLRGQETQYF. The CDR3 region has the DNA TGTGCCATCAGCCTCAGGGGACAAGAGACCCAGTACTTC.

The V call is TRBV29-1, the J call TRBJ2-7; D tentatively fits TRBD1 or TRBD2 (5 bases each). The CDR3 is 16 amino acids. The V and J ends lost 7 bases and 2 bases respectively, with 24 bases between them. Germline V gene sequence: CDR1 SQVTM, CDR2 ANQGSEA. CDR3 sequence reads: CSAALGVGTVTYEQYF. CDR3 nucleotide sequence: TGCAGCGCTGCACTAGGGGTCGGGACGGTTACCTACGAGCAGTACTTC.

The rearrangement uses TRBV15 and TRBJ1-2, with D possibly matching TRBD1 (6 bases). This CDR3 spans 13 amino acids. Per the germline V gene, CDR1 is LNHNV and CDR2 is YYDKDF (reference sequence). The CDR3 region has the DNA TGTGCTACCCCGCGGAAGGGACAATATGGCTACACCTTC. This gives the protein CATPRKGQYGYTF. The entire variable domain, with the rest obtained from reference TRBV15 and TRBJ1-2, is as follows: DAMVIQNPRYQVTQFGKPVTLSCSQTLNHNVMYWYQQKSSQAPKLLFHYYDKDFNNEADTPDNFQSRRPNTSFCFLDIRSPGLGDTAMYLCATPRKGQYGYTFGSGTRLTVV.

The V gene is TRBV6-5, the J gene TRBJ1-6, with no clear D. The CDR3 has 12 amino acids. Trimming took off 5 bases at V and 14 bases at J, with 13 bases between the two ends. The germline CDR1 and CDR2 sequences are MNHEY and SVGAGI. In DNA form, the CDR3 reads TGTGCCAGCAGTGAACGCGGATCCACCCTCCACTTT. Amino acids: CASSERGSTLHF.

The chain is built from TRBV6-1 and TRBJ2-5; 11 positions match TRBD2. Trimming at V came to 6 bases and at J to 9 bases, leaving 6 bases not matched to a gene. The CDR3 loop spans 13 amino acids. The germline CDR1 and CDR2 sequences are MNHNS and SASEGT. This CDR3 reads CASRRLAGWAQYF. In DNA form, the CDR3 reads TGTGCCAGCAGAAGACTAGCGGGATGGGCCCAGTACTTC.

To note about this clonotype: One end of the junction does not line up with germline, which may come from a read error. The J gene is TRBJ2-7, the V gene TRBV7-2; D is ambiguous. This CDR3 has 13 amino acids. Per germline, CDR1 SGHTA and CDR2 FQGNSA. The CDR3, as DNA: TGCGCCAGCAGCCAGGCCCTCAGCTACGAGCAGTACTTC. It encodes CASSQALSYEQYF.

The chain couples TRBV10-3 to TRBJ2-5; D not certain. Germline V gene data show CDR1 as ENHRY and CDR2 as SYGVKD. The CDR3 consists of 12 residues. V dropped 4 bases and J dropped 4 bases, with 7 bases sitting between them. DNA for the CDR3: TGTGCCATCAGTGCGGCCCGAGAGACCCAGTACTTC. This sequence encodes CAISAARETQYF.